These 4 T cell receptor beta chains originate from one sample sequenced in a study of T cells in Graves' hyperthyroidism and ophthalmopathy. Amplified regions were TCR beta CDR3 sequences from RNA transcripts. The study used the HTBI primer set for a first-round RT-PCR of the TCR CDR3. TCRdb re-analysed the multiplex PCR reads in MiXCR, keeping a single row per CDR3 protein. Among some 770,000 distinct CDR3 sequences listed, about a sixth were seen once. Input material: blood. The source is a man aged 18 to 30 with Graves' hyperthyroidism.

This chain joins TRBV6-2 or TRBV6-3 and TRBJ1-2; D is uncertain. The CDR3 is made up of 13 amino acids. V was shortened by 4 bases and J by 8 bases, with 14 bases between the two germline ends. The germline V gene encodes CDR1 MNHEY and CDR2 SVGEGT. The CDR3 region is CASSSYLPVGYTF. CDR3 sequence (DNA): TGTGCCAGCAGTTCCTACCTCCCTGTCGGCTACACCTTC.

This clonotype was seen a few times. This chain links TRBV27 with TRBJ1-2, with D possibly being TRBD1 (6 bases). Trimming left V 1 base short and J 2 bases short, with 14 bases between. The germline V gene has CDR1 MNHEY and CDR2 SMNVEV (reference sequence). The CDR3 has 16 amino acids. In DNA form, the CDR3 reads TGTGCCAGCAGTTTATTTGGGGGCGCCGGGAACTATGGCTACACCTTC. Amino acids: CASSLFGGAGNYGYTF.

This clonotype appeared many times. This chain links TRBV11-3 with TRBJ2-3; D possibly corresponds to TRBD1 (5 bases). CDR3 length equals 16 residues. Trimming stripped 5 bases from V and 1 base from J, with 16 bases between. The V gene's germline CDR1 is SGHNT and CDR2 YENEEA. The CDR3 DNA sequence: TGTGCCAGCAGCCCCCTCTTGCAGGGTGGCACAGATACGCAGTATTTT. This sequence encodes CASSPLLQGGTDTQYF.

In its sample, this clonotype was seen a few times. This sequence joins TRBV24-1 and TRBJ2-1; no definite D call. The germline V gene encodes CDR1 KGHDR and CDR2 SFDVKD. Trimming left V 0 bases short and J 0 bases short, with 8 bases between. The CDR3 length is 16 residues. The CDR3 DNA follows: TGTGCCACCAGTGATTTGATCGGAAGCTCCTACAATGAGCAGTTCTTC. Residues: CATSDLIGSSYNEQFF.